This T cell receptor (beta chain) was captured in a study of T-cell reconstitution after alpha-beta-depleted transplantation in children. This clonotype was detected many times. Its specificity is not known. General study results and limits: Some patients owed their high day-60 TCRbeta diversity to surviving recipient T cells and thymic progenitors. Reports say that about two months after transplant, the alpha-beta T cells came out of several hundred graft clones that had expanded.

TCRbeta library preparation incorporated unique molecular identifiers. TCRdb re-analysed the PCR reads in MiXCR, keeping a single row per CDR3 protein. The sample has 240,000 or so distinct CDR3 sequences; under 9.5% are singletons. V lost 4 bases, J lost 4 bases, and 10 bases stayed unmatched. The CDR3 has 16 amino acids. The germline V gene has CDR1 LGHDT and CDR2 YNNKEL (reference sequence). V gene TRBV3-1 combines with J gene TRBJ1-3, with 7 bases that match TRBD1. The input for sequencing was PBMCs, mostly from graft donor cells, taken 180 days after TCRalphabeta/CD19-depleted stem cell transplant. This clonotype originated in a male patient aged 10 to 17 who had a stem cell transplant for acute lymphoblastic leukemia, so the T cells may come from the graft donor. CDR3 DNA: TGTGCCAGCAGCCGAAAAAGGGGGCTGACCGGAAACACCATATATTTT. This codes for CASSRKRGLTGNTIYF.